This T cell receptor beta chain was retrieved from a study of CD8+CD57+ T cells in acquired aplastic anemia. Study-level information: Isolated CD4+ and CD8+ cells, once sorted, yielded DNA averaging around 3 ug.

The CDR3 runs to 13 residues. V trimming: 9 bases; J trimming: 5 bases; junction bases outside the gene matches: 8. Germline CDR1 LNHNV, CDR2 YYDKDF (reference sequence). Findings and limits, study-wide: Significance was not reached for CD8+ Simpson's diversity between patients and controls.

Using genomic DNA as the template, TCR beta VDJ and CDR3 profiling was carried out. TCRdb analysed the reads with MiXCR anew, one entry per CDR3 protein. This table has tens of thousands of distinct CDR3 sequences, roughly 72% appearing once. Those patients picked for sequencing had displayed CD8+CD57+ cell expansion on flow cytometry. For this clonotype: Its antigen is not known.

Specimen: sorted CD4+, CD8+, or CD8+CD57+ T cells (not recorded which) from PBMCs. The gene calls are TRBV15 and TRBJ1-1; 8 nucleotides line up with TRBD1. The TCR was taken from a human donor with aplastic anemia. Here the CDR3 DNA reads TGTGCCACAACGACAGGGGTAAGGACTGAAGCTTTCTTT. This codes for CATTTGVRTEAFF.